A single T cell receptor beta chain is shown here with its context. Its specificity is unknown. Expressed TCRB transcripts were sequenced after all isolated RNA was converted to cDNA. The repertoire was sequenced with immunoSEQ multiplex PCR; TCRdb's copy has only in-frame clones and lacks some. Altogether some 150,000 clones are present, about 50% being singletons, with the ten largest covering 0.42%. This entry belongs to a study of beta chain features in type 1 diabetes. Findings and limits, study-wide: Across patients, naive, central memory and Treg TCRB repertoires exhibited apparently greater similarity than was observed across healthy donors.

This CDR3 is 13 amino acids long. After removal of 7 bases from V and 5 bases from J, the junction contained 4 bases not matched to a gene. CDR1 is MNHEY and CDR2 is SMNVEV in the germline V gene (reference sequence). This TCR derives from a man aged 18 to 35 in good health. The chain links TRBV27 to TRBJ2-2, with 7 bases aligning to TRBD1. Sequences were obtained from Tregs from blood. The CDR3 coding sequence is TGTGCCAGCACGGCACAGGGGACCGGGGAGCTGTTTTTT. It is translated as CASTAQGTGELFF.